The 5 T cell receptor beta chains presented below share a single source sample, sequenced in a study of blood T cell repertoires in COVID-19. The protocol was immunoSEQ multiplex PCR, while the TCRdb copy is restricted to in-frame clones and leaves out a portion. This sample has around 120,000 clones, with 70% to 80% found just once. The sample comprised peripheral blood. The receptors here all came from a middle-aged man with acute or convalescent COVID-19.

The chain uses TRBV19 and TRBJ1-2, with unresolved D. The CDR3 has 14 residues. Trimming stripped 4 bases from V and 1 base from J, with 10 bases between. Germline V gene sequence: CDR1 LNHDA, CDR2 SQIVND (reference sequence). Written as DNA, the CDR3 is TGTGCCAGTAGTACTCCCGGGATTAACTATGGCTACACCTTC. Its translation: CASSTPGINYGYTF.

This CDR3 reads CAISATGRTEAFF. The CDR3, as DNA: TGTGCCATCAGTGCCACAGGGCGCACTGAAGCTTTCTTT. The rearrangement links TRBV10-3 to TRBJ1-1; TRBD1 is a possible D gene (6 bases). Germline values: CDR1 ENHRY, CDR2 SYGVKD. V lost 4 bases and J lost 4, with 10 bases in between. The CDR3 totals 13 residues.

The chain recombines TRBV21-1 with TRBJ2-6; the table's D gene call, TRBD2, was not cross checked with the DNA. TRBV21-1 is a pseudogene segment. The CDR3 length is 16 residues. CDR3 nucleotide sequence: TGTGCCAGCACCAAAAGAGGGTCCTCTGGGGCCAACGTCCTGACTTTC. Its protein product is CASTKRGSSGANVLTF.

This sequence joins TRBV19 and TRBJ2-7; weak D call: TRBD1 (6 bases). Germline loops: CDR1 LNHDA, CDR2 SQIVND (reference sequence). CDR3 length: 14 residues. V lost 3 bases to trimming and J lost 2 bases, with 11 bases between them. The CDR3, as DNA: TGTGCCAGTAGTATGGGGGCTCGTGCCTACGAGCAGTACTTC. Encoded protein: CASSMGARAYEQYF.

This clone came up once. The CDR3 loop is CASSSQYFQGPGVPLHF. The CDR3 DNA follows: TGTGCCAGCAGTTCCCAATATTTTCAGGGGCCCGGGGTCCCCCTCCACTTT. The chain uses TRBV13 and TRBJ1-6; D possibly corresponds to TRBD1 (6 bases). Trimming stripped 6 bases from V and 13 bases from J, with 28 bases between. The germline V gene encodes CDR1 PRHDT and CDR2 FYEKMQ (reference sequence). The CDR3 covers 17 residues.